This TCR beta chain was recorded in a study of cytomegalovirus exposure and HLA in healthy donors. The study, taken as a whole, reports: Both high specificity and high sensitivity reportedly marked the classifier's diagnosis of cytomegalovirus status. The study recorded more than 150 TCR beta chains that were cytomegalovirus-associated. Rarity characterized most TCR sequences, yet some public TCRs appeared in many donors.

Germline-derived CDR1 and CDR2 are MNHEY and SMNVEV (reference sequence). This CDR3 has 12 residues. The V and J ends lost 8 bases and 6 bases respectively, with 14 bases between them. Details on this clone: The antigen is unknown.

Assay used: immunoSEQ multiplex PCR; TCRdb lists only in-frame clones, some missing. Of over 250,000 clones listed, approximately 90% are singletons. The J gene is TRBJ2-7, the V gene TRBV27; D gene ambiguous. The sequenced sample was PBMCs. The sequence derives from a woman in her 30s in good health and CMV-seropositive. The DNA for the CDR3 is TGTGCCAGCCGCCGGACCGATCTCGAGCAGTACTTC. It translates to CASRRTDLEQYF.